This TCR beta chain is drawn from a study of cytomegalovirus exposure and HLA in healthy donors. General study points: Relative to the roughly 640-donor mean, N-insertions were reportedly fewer in an Asian-associated ancestry cluster in a later analysis.

13 Jbeta primers and 60 Vbeta primers were used for the PCR. The repertoire was sequenced with immunoSEQ multiplex PCR; TCRdb's copy has only in-frame clones and lacks some. The profile shows under 150,000 clones, 82% of them singletons. On this clone itself: Its specificity is unknown.

Per the germline V gene, CDR1 is SGHDT and CDR2 is YYEEEE. Trimming removed 4 bases from V and 1 base from J, with 11 bases in between. The CDR3 extends over 14 amino acids. The receptor's source is a boy between 5 and 17 years old in good health and CMV-seronegative. Sequenced sample: PBMCs. This rearrangement joins TRBV5-6 to TRBJ1-1; D unresolved. The CDR3 DNA reads as TGTGCCAGCAGCACCCTTACACAGAACACTGAAGCTTTCTTT. Residues: CASSTLTQNTEAFF.